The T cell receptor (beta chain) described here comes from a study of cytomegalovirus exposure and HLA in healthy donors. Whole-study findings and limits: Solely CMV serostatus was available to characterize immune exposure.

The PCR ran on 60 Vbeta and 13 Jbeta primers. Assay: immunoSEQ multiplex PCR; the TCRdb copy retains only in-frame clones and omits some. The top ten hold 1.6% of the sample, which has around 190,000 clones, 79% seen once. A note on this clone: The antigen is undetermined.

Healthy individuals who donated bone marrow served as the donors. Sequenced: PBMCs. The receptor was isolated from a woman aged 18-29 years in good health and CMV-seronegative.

CDR3 DNA sequence: TGTGCCTGTAGCGGGAGTATGATCACCGGGGAGCTGTTTTTT. This encodes CACSGSMITGELFF. This chain links TRBV30 with TRBJ2-2; 9 nucleotides match TRBD2. The CDR3 covers 14 residues. Unmatched junction bases numbered 6, after V lost 6 bases and J lost 4 bases. Germline V gene sequence: CDR1 GTSNPN, CDR2 SVGIG (reference sequence). Full variable domain (remainder filled in from reference TRBV30 and TRBJ2-2): SQTIHQWPATLVQPVGSPLSLECTVEGTSNPNLYWYRQAAGRGLQLLFYSVGIGQISSEVPQNLSASRPQDRQFILSSKKLLLSDSGFYLCACSGSMITGELFFGEGSRLTVL.